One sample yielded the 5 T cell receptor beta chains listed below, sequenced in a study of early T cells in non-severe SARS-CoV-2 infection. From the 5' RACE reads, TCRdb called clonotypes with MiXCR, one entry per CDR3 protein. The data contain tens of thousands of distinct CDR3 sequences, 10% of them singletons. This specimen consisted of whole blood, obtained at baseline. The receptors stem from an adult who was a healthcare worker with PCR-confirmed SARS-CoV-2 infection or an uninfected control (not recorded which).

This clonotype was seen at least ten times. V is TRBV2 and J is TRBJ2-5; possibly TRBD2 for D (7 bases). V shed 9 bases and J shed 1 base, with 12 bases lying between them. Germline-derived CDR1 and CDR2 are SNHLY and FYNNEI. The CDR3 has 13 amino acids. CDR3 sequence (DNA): TGTGCCAGTGGACGGGGGGCCCAAGAGACCCAGTACTTC. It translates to CASGRGAQETQYF. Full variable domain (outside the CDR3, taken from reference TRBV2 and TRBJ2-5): EPEVTQTPSHQVTQMGQEVILRCVPISNHLYFYWYRQILGQKVEFLVSFYNNEISEKSEIFDDQFSVERPDGSNFTLKIRSTKLEDSAMYFCASGRGAQETQYFGPGTRLLVL.

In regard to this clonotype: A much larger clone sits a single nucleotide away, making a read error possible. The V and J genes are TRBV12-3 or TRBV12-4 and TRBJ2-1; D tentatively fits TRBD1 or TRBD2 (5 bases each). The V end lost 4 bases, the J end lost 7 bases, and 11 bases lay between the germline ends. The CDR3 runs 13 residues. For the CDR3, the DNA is TGTGCCAGCAGTTCATTCAGGGAGAATGAGCAGTTCTTC. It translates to CASSSFRENEQFF.

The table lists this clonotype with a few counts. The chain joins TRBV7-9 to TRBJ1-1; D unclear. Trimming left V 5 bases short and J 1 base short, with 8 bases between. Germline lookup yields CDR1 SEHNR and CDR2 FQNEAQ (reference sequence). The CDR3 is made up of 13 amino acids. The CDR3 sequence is CASSPYGNTEAFF. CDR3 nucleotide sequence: TGTGCCAGCAGCCCATACGGGAACACTGAAGCTTTCTTT.

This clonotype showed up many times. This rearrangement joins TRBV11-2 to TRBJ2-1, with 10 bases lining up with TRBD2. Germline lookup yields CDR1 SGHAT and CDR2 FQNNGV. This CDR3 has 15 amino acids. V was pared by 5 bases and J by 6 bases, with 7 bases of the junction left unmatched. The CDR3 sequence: CASSPWTSGANEQFF. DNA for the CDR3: TGTGCCAGCAGCCCATGGACTAGCGGAGCCAATGAGCAGTTCTTC.

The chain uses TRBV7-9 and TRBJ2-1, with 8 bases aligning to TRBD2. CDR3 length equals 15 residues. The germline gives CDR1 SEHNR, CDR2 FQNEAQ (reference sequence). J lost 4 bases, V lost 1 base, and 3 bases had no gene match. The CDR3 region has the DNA TGTGCCAGCAGCTTAGGGACTAGCTTTTACAATGAGCAGTTCTTC. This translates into CASSLGTSFYNEQFF.